The 8 T cell receptor beta chains presented below share a single source sample, sequenced in a study of monozygotic twins with inflammatory bowel disease. Using the 5' RACE reads, TCRdb records one entry per CDR3 protein without DNA. Its clone listing holds 300,000 to 400,000 distinct CDR3 sequences. Sample: blood. The source of these receptors is a human donor with ulcerative colitis or Crohn's disease, or a healthy co-twin of an affected twin (not recorded which).

The chain combines TRBV30 with TRBJ2-2; TCRdb indicates TRBD1, and absent DNA this call remains unverified. In germline, CDR1 is GTSNPN, CDR2 SVGIG (reference sequence). The CDR3 is 16 residues long. The CDR3: CAWSVRSGLGTGELFF.

CDR3: CSARDRKGLQPQHF. The chain joins TRBV20-1 to TRBJ1-5; TCRdb calls TRBD1, which cannot be checked without DNA. Germline V CDR1 and CDR2: DFQATT, SNEGSKA (reference sequence). This CDR3 region has 14 residues.

The rearrangement links TRBV29-1 to TRBJ1-2; as DNA is missing, the TRBD1 call by TCRdb cannot be tested. The germline V gene has CDR1 SQVTM and CDR2 ANQGSEA. The CDR3 is 12 amino acids. Here the CDR3 reads CSVETGTYGYTF.

This chain links TRBV5-1 with TRBJ2-1. The CDR3 contains 13 residues. Germline V CDR1 and CDR2: SGHRS, YFSETQ. CDR3 in amino acids: CASSPMTDNEQFF.

The chain has TRBV20-1 and TRBJ2-3. Germline V gene sequence: CDR1 DFQATT, CDR2 SNEGSKA (reference sequence). The CDR3 extends over 14 amino acids. CDR3 region: CSARMVGDTDTQYF.

The chain recombines TRBV6-6 with TRBJ1-1. Germline CDR1 is MNHNY and CDR2 is SVGAGI (reference sequence). The CDR3 consists of 14 residues. The CDR3 is CASSYGLSRPEAFF.

The rearrangement joins TRBV27 to TRBJ2-7; the D call of TRBD2 rests on TCRdb alone, since no DNA is present to check it. CDR3 length: 16 residues. CDR1 MNHEY and CDR2 SMNVEV come from the germline V gene (reference sequence). CDR3 loop: CASSLSSGTALFEQYF.

V usage is TRBV5-6 and J usage is TRBJ2-2; TCRdb names TRBD2, which stays unverified in the absence of DNA. CDR1 is SGHDT and CDR2 is YYEEEE in the germline V gene. The CDR3 runs 14 residues. This CDR3 reads CASSQLGLTGELFF.